The sequence of this T cell receptor (beta chain) was determined in a study of OX40 agonist ivuxolimab in advanced cancers. At the level of the whole study: Ivuxolimab was a fully human IgG2 agonistic monoclonal antibody targeting the costimulatory receptor OX40 (CD134). Intravenous ivuxolimab was administered to patients every 2 weeks at six dose levels: 0.01, 0.1, 0.3, 1.5, 3 and 10 mg/kg. Of the 50 to 55 dose-escalation patients, hepatocellular carcinoma was present in 19, melanoma in around 15, renal cell carcinoma in 9 and head and neck cancer in 9. In the dose-escalation cohort, 82.7% of patients were male, and the mean age was approximately 55 years, with a range of about 20 to 90. Prior anti-PD-1, anti-PD-L1 or anti-CTLA-4 therapy was permitted, and checkpoint inhibitors had been received by about 37% of dose-escalation patients. Three dose-escalation patients achieved partial responses, one with hepatocellular carcinoma and two with cutaneous melanoma. Peripheral TCRbeta sequencing aimed to test whether ivuxolimab altered TCR sequence diversity and caused clonal T-cell expansion. The paper describes the monotherapy dose-escalation part (N of about 50 patients) of the phase I trial of ivuxolimab. Overall study results and their limits: At doses of 0.1 to 3.0 mg/kg, clonal expansion of both CD4+ and CD8+ blood T cells was observed from baseline to week 6. In partial responders in the 0.1-3.0 mg/kg groups, normalized peripheral clonal expansion was found to be among the lowest, especially among CD8+ T cells. Low levels of normalized T-cell clonal expansion were also seen in some patients who did not respond. Which antigens the clonally expanded peripheral T cells were specific for was not determined. After ivuxolimab, CD8+ T cells had more expanded clones than CD4+ T cells on average.

Genomic DNA was isolated from the sorted cells so that the TCRbeta CDR3 region could be sequenced. The immunoSEQ Assay was used for sequencing of TCRbeta CDR3 regions. In its TCRdb copy, this immuneACCESS table keeps in-frame sequences only and misses some clones. Where compared with another copy, unresolved V genes explain less than half of these, and the others have no known cause. The sample includes tens of thousands of clones, with roughly 84% observed a single time. The top ten clones comprise more than 1.4% of the sample. A word on this clone: Its antigen remains unidentified. The input lacks base qualities; no much larger clone sits a single base away.

The trial excluded patients who had a history of autoimmune disease or who were on systemic immunosuppression. Peripheral blood for TCR sequencing was drawn from every dose cohort at baseline, at cycle 4 day 1 and at cycle 7 day 1. Samples came from an open-label, multicenter, first-in-human phase I dose-escalation trial of ivuxolimab. Adults with locally advanced or metastatic head and neck squamous cell, hepatocellular, melanoma or renal cell carcinoma were enrolled in the trial. Before TCR sequencing, CD4+ T cells and CD8+ T cells were sorted from peripheral blood as separate populations. The sample was CD4+ or CD8+ T cells sorted from blood, taken in a trial of the OX40 agonist ivuxolimab. This sequence was found in an adult with an advanced solid tumor such as melanoma, head and neck, liver or kidney cancer.

The CDR3 protein is CASSYSAGVQDTIYF. The nucleotide sequence reads TGTGCCAGCAGTTACTCGGCAGGCGTCCAGGACACCATATATTTT. The rearrangement joined TRBV6-5 to TRBJ1-3, with the D gene not confidently named. V and J lose 0 bases and 8 bases, and a span of 14 bases separates them. Reading the germline V gene gives CDR1 MNHEY and CDR2 SVGAGI. The CDR3 covers 15 residues, taking in both the cysteine and the phenylalanine. Of the read, only the CDR3 DNA is kept; its 45 bases are in frame from base 1.